A selection of T cell receptor beta chains follows, all from one sample in a study of T cells in Graves' hyperthyroidism and ophthalmopathy. TCRdb re-analysed the multiplex PCR reads in MiXCR, keeping a single row per CDR3 protein. This table holds more than 550,000 distinct CDR3 sequences, 15% to 20% found once. Sequenced: blood. The receptors here all came from a middle-aged man with Graves' hyperthyroidism. CDR3s include the opening cysteine and the closing phenylalanine or tryptophan. A D gene is named only where the DNA matches it firmly. The size of a clone is reported for some rows only, either as once, few or many, or as a class for expanded clones.

j_gene | v_gene | abundance | d_gene | CDR3nt | CDR3aa
TRBJ2-1 | TRBV6-2/TRBV6-3 | . | . | TGTGCCAGCAGCCTCCTGGACGGCGAGCAGTTCTTC | CASSLLDGEQFF
TRBJ1-1 | TRBV30 | . | . | TGTGCCTGGGCCGGGGGGCAGGCTGAAGCTTTCTTT | CAWAGGQAEAFF
TRBJ2-6 | TRBV20-1 | few | TRBD1 | TGCAGTGCTAGAGGGCTAGGACAGGACGCGTCGGGCGCCAACGTCCTGACTTTC | CSARGLGQDASGANVLTF
TRBJ2-1 | TRBV2 | many | TRBD2 | TGTGCCAGCAGGGCCGGACTAGCGGGAGGTTACAATGAGCAGTTCTTC | CASRAGLAGGYNEQFF
TRBJ2-7 | TRBV25-1 | many | . | TGCGCCAGCAGTGAAGGCTTCTCCTACGAGCAGTACTTC | CASSEGFSYEQYF
TRBJ2-1 | TRBV28 | . | TRBD2 | TGTGCCAGCAGTTCCCCAAGGACTAGCGGGAGCTACAATGAGCAGTTCTTC | CASSSPRTSGSYNEQFF
TRBJ1-3 | TRBV7-8 | few | TRBD1 | TGTGCCAGCAGCTCGACAGGGCCATCTGGAAACACCATATATTTT | CASSSTGPSGNTIYF
TRBJ1-2 | TRBV4-1 | few | . | TGCGCCAGCAGCCAAGACGGCGGACTCTATGGCTACACCTTC | CASSQDGGLYGYTF
TRBJ2-1 | TRBV5-1 | . | TRBD2 | TGCGCCAGCAGGATTTATAGAGCGGGGGGGTTATTGAATGAGCAGTTCTTC | CASRIYRAGGLLNEQFF
TRBJ2-6 | TRBV3-1 | . | TRBD2 | TGTGCCAGCAGCCACAGGGGACTAGTGGTGGGGTCTGGGGCCAACGTCCTGACTTTC | CASSHRGLVVGSGANVLTF
TRBJ2-3 | TRBV10-3 | few | TRBD2 | TGTGCCATCAGTACCACACGGCCTACCGGGACTAGCGGGAGGGCCCGGCCAGATACGCAGTATTTT | CAISTTRPTGTSGRARPDTQYF
TRBJ1-1 | TRBV7-9 | few | TRBD1 | TGTGCCAGCAGCATCCCCGGGACAGGGAACACTGAAGCTTTCTTT | CASSIPGTGNTEAFF
TRBJ1-1 | TRBV7-6 | few | . | TGTGCCAGCAGCCAACAATCTTTAGTGAACACTGAAGCTTTCTTT | CASSQQSLVNTEAFF
TRBJ2-1 | TRBV29-1 | many | . | TGCAGCGTTGATCAACGTCTCTACAATGAGCAGTTCTTC | CSVDQRLYNEQFF